This T cell receptor (beta chain) derives from a study of blood T cells in healthy people across ages. Regarding the study as a whole: Roughly linear declines in TCR beta diversity per million T cells occurred with age.

V gave up 1 base and J gave up 3 bases, with 9 bases separating them. The CDR3 is 14 residues long. Germline V gene data show CDR1 as KGHSH and CDR2 as LQKENI. Using a J-beta primer mix together with a sample-barcoded 5' primer, a second PCR was run for roughly 6 to 11 cycles. Carrying 12 random nucleotides, a template-switch adaptor labeled each individual cDNA molecule. TCRdb reanalysed the 5' RACE reads using MiXCR and keeps one entry per CDR3 protein. The sample records about 1.7 million distinct CDR3 sequences, approximately 28% being singletons. Ten milliliters of peripheral blood were drawn from each donor into EDTA-treated tubes. As regards this clonotype: Its matching antigen is unknown.

The clonotype comes from a woman in her 30s in good health. This chain links TRBV18 with TRBJ1-2, with D maybe TRBD1 (5 bases). The sequenced sample was blood. The CDR3 sequence: CASSPRPQDYGYTF. CDR3 sequence (DNA): TGTGCCAGCTCACCACGACCACAGGACTATGGCTACACCTTC.